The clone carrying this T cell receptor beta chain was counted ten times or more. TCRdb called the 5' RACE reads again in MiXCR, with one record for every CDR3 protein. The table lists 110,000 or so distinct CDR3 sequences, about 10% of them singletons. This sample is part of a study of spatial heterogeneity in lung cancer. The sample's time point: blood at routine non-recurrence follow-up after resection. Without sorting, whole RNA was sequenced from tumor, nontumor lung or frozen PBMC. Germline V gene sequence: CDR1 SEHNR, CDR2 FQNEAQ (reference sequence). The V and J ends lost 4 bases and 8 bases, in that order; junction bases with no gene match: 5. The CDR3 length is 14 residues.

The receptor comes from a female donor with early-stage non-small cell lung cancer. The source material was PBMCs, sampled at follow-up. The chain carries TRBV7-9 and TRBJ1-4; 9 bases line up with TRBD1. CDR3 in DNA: TGTGCCAGCAGCTCGGGACAGGGTGGCGAAAAACTGTTTTTT. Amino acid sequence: CASSSGQGGEKLFF.